Each of the 12 T cell receptor beta chains below was sequenced from the same sample in a study of cytomegalovirus exposure and HLA in healthy donors. Amplification used 60 Vbeta primers and 13 Jbeta primers. Sequencing used immunoSEQ multiplex PCR; TCRdb keeps in-frame clones, though not all of them. The sample has just over 150,000 clones. The sequenced sample consisted of PBMCs. The receptor source for this set is a woman aged 55-70 years in good health and CMV-seronegative.

The chain uses TRBV4-1 and TRBJ1-2; D might be TRBD1 (5 bases). V was clipped by 4 bases and J by 4 bases, with 16 bases between them. The CDR3 is made up of 15 amino acids. In germline, CDR1 is MGHRA, CDR2 YSYEKL. The chain's CDR3 is CASSRGGGVGYGYTF. In DNA, the CDR3 is TGCGCCAGCAGCCGCGGGGGGGGTGTAGGCTATGGCTACACCTTC.

This chain links TRBV6-6 with TRBJ2-5, with D unclear. Germline V gives CDR1 MNHNY, CDR2 SVGAGI (reference sequence). With 2 bases removed from V and 5 bases from J, the gap between germline ends came to 9 bases. The CDR3 contains 13 residues. CDR3 sequence: CASSYGHSETQYF. DNA of the CDR3: TGTGCCAGCAGTTACGGGCATTCCGAGACCCAGTACTTC.

V and J are TRBV21-1 and TRBJ2-7; TRBD2 is the table's D call and was not checked against the DNA. TRBV21-1 is a pseudogene. The length of the CDR3 is 15 residues. The DNA of the CDR3 is TGTGCCAGAAATTCCGGGACTAGCGACACCTACGAGCAGTACTTC. Protein: CARNSGTSDTYEQYF.

The CDR3 sequence is CASSQGTGRSNQPQHF. In DNA form, the CDR3 reads TGCGCCAGCAGCCAAGGCACAGGGAGAAGCAATCAGCCCCAGCATTTT. This chain connects TRBV4-3 to TRBJ1-5; D might be TRBD1 (6 bases). This CDR3 spans 16 amino acids. V was cut by 1 base and J by 1 base, with 11 bases left in between. CDR1 and CDR2 from the germline V gene are LGHNA and YSLEER.

The chain uses TRBV18 and TRBJ2-7, with D possibly being TRBD1 (6 bases). Germline CDR1 and CDR2: KGHSH and LQKENI. Trimming took off 3 bases at V and 3 bases at J, with 12 bases between the two ends. The CDR3 length is 14 residues. CDR3 nucleotides: TGTGCCAGCTCACCCACCGGGACACTCTACGAGCAGTACTTC. Translation: CASSPTGTLYEQYF.

This chain links TRBV15 with TRBJ2-6; perhaps TRBD1 as D (6 bases). V lost 2 bases, J lost 2 bases, and 10 bases lay in between. The CDR3 runs 16 residues. CDR1 is LNHNV, CDR2 YYDKDF, per germline (reference sequence). The CDR3 is CATSRLTGTGANVLTF. The CDR3 nucleotides read TGTGCCACCAGCAGACTTACAGGGACTGGGGCCAACGTCCTGACTTTC.

The chain is built from TRBV6-5 and TRBJ2-5, with D possibly matching TRBD2 (7 bases). This CDR3 is 15 amino acids long. V lost 4 bases, J lost 4 bases, and 16 bases lay in between. In germline, CDR1 is MNHEY, CDR2 SVGAGI. CDR3 amino acids: CASSLFAGAAETQYF. The CDR3 DNA reads TGTGCCAGCAGTTTATTTGCGGGGGCGGCAGAGACCCAGTACTTC.

The chain combines TRBV5-1 with TRBJ1-3; TRBD1 is a possible D gene (6 bases). Per the germline V gene, CDR1 is SGHRS and CDR2 is YFSETQ. This CDR3 spans 16 amino acids. The V gene lost 3 bases and the J gene lost 8 bases, with 21 bases spanning the gap. Here the CDR3 reads CASSSFLQGESDTIYF. The DNA of the CDR3 is TGCGCCAGCAGCTCCTTCTTACAGGGAGAGTCGGACACCATATATTTT. The complete variable domain, with remaining parts taken from reference TRBV5-1 and TRBJ1-3, reads KAGVTQTPRYLIKTRGQQVTLSCSPISGHRSVSWYQQTPGQGLQFLFEYFSETQRNKGNFPGRFSGRQFSNSRSEMNVSTLELGDSALYLCASSSFLQGESDTIYFGEGSWLTVV.

The V call is TRBV5-1, the J call TRBJ2-1; 8 positions agree with TRBD2. CDR3 length: 17 amino acids. V shed 0 bases and J 8 bases; nucleotides not matched to a gene: 13. Germline V gene data show CDR1 as SGHRS and CDR2 as YFSETQ. CDR3 amino acids: CASSLGWGSGAAYEQFF. The CDR3 coding sequence is TGCGCCAGCAGCTTGGGCTGGGGTAGCGGGGCCGCCTATGAGCAGTTCTTC.

The chain carries TRBV5-1 and TRBJ2-1, with 9 bases identical to TRBD1. This CDR3 spans 15 amino acids. The junction had 10 bases not matched to a gene; V was cut back by 0 bases and J by 12 bases. CDR1 and CDR2 (germline): SGHRS, YFSETQ. In DNA form, the CDR3 reads TGCGCCAGCAGCTTGGGGGACAGGGACCGCGGCTCGCAGTTCTTC. This sequence encodes CASSLGDRDRGSQFF.

The V call is TRBV5-5, the J call TRBJ2-7; D not certain. Trimming took 0 bases from V and 4 from J, leaving 14 bases between them. This CDR3 is 15 amino acids long. The germline V gene has CDR1 SGHKS and CDR2 YYEKEE (reference sequence). DNA of the CDR3: TGTGCCAGCAGCTTGGGCCCCGTTTTGGCATACGAGCAGTACTTC. Its translation: CASSLGPVLAYEQYF. Full variable domain (outside the CDR3, taken from reference TRBV5-5 and TRBJ2-7): DAGVTQSPTHLIKTRGQQVTLRCSPISGHKSVSWYQQVLGQGPQFIFQYYEKEERGRGNFPDRFSARQFPNYSSELNVNALLLGDSALYLCASSLGPVLAYEQYFGPGTRLTVT.

The rearrangement uses TRBV27 and TRBJ2-7; tentative D call: TRBD2 (5 bases). Germline values: CDR1 MNHEY, CDR2 SMNVEV (reference sequence). V lost 2 bases to trimming and J lost 5 bases, with 16 bases between them. This CDR3 contains 15 residues. The CDR3: CASSLQVRGNHEQYF. Written as DNA, the CDR3 is TGTGCCAGCAGTTTACAGGTCCGAGGGAACCACGAGCAGTACTTC.